This entry describes one TCR beta chain. Primers for the PCR totalled 60 Vbeta and 13 Jbeta. Clones were sequenced by immunoSEQ multiplex PCR, and TCRdb holds only the in-frame ones, with some missing. The sample gives approximately 220,000 clones, 82% of which show up once; 6% is in the top ten. This record belongs to a study of cytomegalovirus exposure and HLA in healthy donors. The specimen was PBMCs. This receptor was obtained from a man aged 40-55 years in good health and CMV-seropositive.

The CDR3, as DNA: TGCGCCAGCAGCCAAGATAGGGACAGGACTGAAGCTTTCTTT. This encodes CASSQDRDRTEAFF. J is TRBJ1-1 and V is TRBV4-1, with 8 nucleotides matching TRBD1. Looked up from germline, CDR1 is MGHRA and CDR2 is YSYEKL. The CDR3 has 14 residues. Unmatched junction bases numbered 2, after V lost 0 bases and J lost 5 bases.